The 2 T cell receptor beta chains in this list originate from one sample, sequenced in a study of T cell repertoires in aging, cancer and after chemotherapy. Peripheral blood genomic DNA, not sorted cells or RNA, was the template. TRB rearrangements spanning V, D and J were amplified using mixed TRB-A/B primers. TCRdb recomputed calls from the multiplex PCR reads with MiXCR, one row per CDR3 protein. The table lists about 8,000 distinct CDR3 sequences, approximately 54% of them singletons. Sample: blood. These receptors came from a human donor in good health.

The V gene is TRBV12-3 or TRBV12-4, the J gene TRBJ1-1; no reliable D call. V lost 7 bases and J 5 bases, leaving 17 bases between the germline ends. The CDR3 contains 14 residues. This chain's CDR3 is CASTTASRWTEAFF. In nucleotides, the CDR3 is TGTGCCAGCACCACCGCCTCACGGTGGACTGAAGCTTTCTTT.

V usage is TRBV5-3 and J usage is TRBJ1-6; the match to TRBD1 covers 7 bases. TRBV5-3 is an ORF, with its function uncertain. The V segment lost 8 bases and the J segment 9 bases; nucleotides outside the gene matches: 14. The CDR3 is 15 amino acids. The DNA of the CDR3 is TGTGCCAGCAGCACCGAACAGGGGTGGGCTTCACCCCTCCACTTT. This gives the protein CASSTEQGWASPLHF.